This T cell receptor (beta chain) was sequenced for a study of T cells in Graves' hyperthyroidism and ophthalmopathy. Looking at the study overall: Any treatment followed the collection of peripheral blood at initial diagnosis.

On this clonotype: Antigen unknown. Since a much larger clone is just one base distant, this may be a read error. This CDR3 fails to terminate in the conserved phenylalanine or tryptophan, so it likely reflects a read error.

Study-wide findings and caveats: Most clonotypes expanded in the thyroid (above 0.001) were also present in blood.

The TCR beta CDR3 regions underwent amplification using RNA transcripts as the source. Initially, a first-round RT-PCR of the TCR CDR3 employed the HTBI primer set. TCRdb reprocessed the multiplex PCR reads with MiXCR, giving one entry per CDR3 protein. The sample records hundreds of thousands of distinct CDR3 sequences, roughly 40% being singletons. Clinical symptoms, serum thyroxine, TRAb, thyroid ultrasound and orbital computed tomography informed diagnoses. Source material for PBMCs was roughly 10 ml fresh peripheral blood. The sequence was obtained from a young man with Graves' hyperthyroidism. Specimen: blood.

The DNA of the CDR3 is TGTGCCAGCAGGGGACAGGGTGTCGGGGAGACCCAGTACCTC. It encodes CASRGQGVGETQYL. The chain links TRBV2 to TRBJ2-5, with 9 bases identical to TRBD1. Trimming took 6 bases from V and 5 from J; bases not matched to a gene: 7. Germline CDR1 is SNHLY and CDR2 is FYNNEI. The CDR3 runs to 14 residues.